The sequence of this TCR beta chain was determined in a study of T cells expressing NK-cell markers. For each CDR3 protein, TCRdb gives one entry from its re-call of the 5' RACE reads, without DNA. Its table records roughly 430,000 distinct CDR3 sequences. The CDR3 has 15 residues. Germline CDR1 LGHNA, CDR2 YSLEER. The chain couples TRBV4-3 to TRBJ2-7. Material: blood T cells: a sorted CD56 or NKG2C T cell subset, CD4+ or CD8+ T cells, or bulk PBMC T cells (not recorded which). The source of this sequence is a woman aged 18-70 years in good health. CDR3 sequence: CASSQDVGNPYEQYF.